This T cell receptor beta chain is from a study of spatial heterogeneity in lung cancer. This clonotype turned up a few times. Time point given: blood at routine non-recurrence follow-up after resection. CDR1 and CDR2 (germline): SEHNR, FQNEAQ (reference sequence). The CDR3 extends over 13 amino acids. Trimming left V 6 bases short and J 7 bases short, with 13 bases between. MiXCR was run by TCRdb on the 5' RACE reads, yielding one entry per CDR3 protein. The table has 35,000 to 45,000 distinct CDR3 sequences, about 7.9% seen once. This clonotype was obtained from a male donor with early-stage non-small cell lung cancer. This rearrangement joins TRBV7-9 to TRBJ2-1, with D tentatively TRBD2 (6 bases). The source was PBMCs, collected at follow-up. The CDR3 DNA sequence: TGTGCCAGCAGACCGGGACTCGAGAATGAGCAGTTCTTC. Protein: CASRPGLENEQFF.